The entry that follows covers one T cell receptor beta chain sequence. This entry is derived from a study of blood T cell repertoires in COVID-19. Study-wide background: COVID-19 samples collected from the United States, Italy and Spain covered acute and convalescent phases.

The CDR3 consists of 14 residues. The germline V gene has CDR1 LNHNV and CDR2 YYDKDF (reference sequence). The ends lost 1 base at V and 5 bases at J; junction bases unmatched: 4. Everyone who took part was 18 to 89 years old, and they came from about two dozen US areas. Recovered Cohort 3 donors showed two negative PCRs, clearance, or symptom resolution. Profiling relied on immunoSEQ multiplex PCR, and the TCRdb table lists in-frame clones only, not all of them. Of some 400,000 clones listed, roughly 89% are singletons. Sequenced input: PBMCs or T cells enriched from blood (not recorded which). V is TRBV15 and J is TRBJ2-7, with TRBD1 matching over 8 bases. This clonotype was sampled from a woman aged 25 to 45 who had recovered from COVID-19. The CDR3 loop is CATSRGGTGNEQYF. The CDR3 DNA reads as TGTGCCACCAGCAGAGGTGGGACAGGCAACGAGCAGTACTTC.